Each of the 28 T cell receptor beta chains below was sequenced from the same sample in a study of blood T cell repertoires in COVID-19. The assay was immunoSEQ multiplex PCR, and TCRdb's table has in-frame clones only and misses some. The repertoire holds roughly 150,000 clones, with 80% as singletons. The material sequenced was peripheral blood. The receptors derive from a woman aged 45 to 65 with acute or convalescent COVID-19.

V gene TRBV5-6 combines with J gene TRBJ1-1; unclear D gene. Germline V gene data show CDR1 as SGHDT and CDR2 as YYEEEE. The germline V and J ends were trimmed by 2 bases and 7 bases, with 6 bases remaining between them. The CDR3 has 11 residues. The CDR3 DNA reads TGTGCCAGCAGCTTTAGTGATGAAGCTTTCTTT. This translates into CASSFSDEAFF.

The V gene is TRBV7-3, the J gene TRBJ1-2; possible D gene TRBD1, 5 bases. CDR1 and CDR2 (germline): SGHTA, FQGTGA. The CDR3 extends over 14 amino acids. The V end was cut by 6 bases, the J end by 8 bases, with 19 bases between. CDR3 sequence reads: CASSLRGHGGGYTF. The CDR3 DNA reads TGTGCCAGCAGTTTGAGGGGCCACGGGGGAGGCTACACCTTC.

In its sample, this clone was seen once. The V gene is TRBV29-1, the J gene TRBJ2-1, with 8 positions matching TRBD1. Germline CDR1 and CDR2: SQVTM and ANQGSEA. This CDR3 has 15 amino acids. The junction had 17 bases not matched to a gene; V was cut back by 4 bases and J by 12 bases. The CDR3 sequence is CSVAVGTGVTMRQFF. The CDR3 DNA sequence: TGCAGCGTTGCAGTAGGGACAGGAGTTACAATGAGGCAGTTCTTC.

This rearrangement joins TRBV9 to TRBJ2-3; D possibly corresponds to TRBD1 (6 bases). V lost 0 bases, J lost 2 bases, and 16 bases lay in between. The length of the CDR3 is 17 residues. The germline V gene encodes CDR1 SGDLS and CDR2 YYNGEE. In nucleotides, the CDR3 is TGTGCCAGCAGCGTAGGGACAGCTTACGCCTTCACAGATACGCAGTATTTT. It codes for CASSVGTAYAFTDTQYF.

The V gene is TRBV5-1, the J gene TRBJ2-1, with 9 nucleotides matching TRBD2. The CDR3 is 15 amino acids. Germline V lookup: CDR1 SGHRS, CDR2 YFSETQ. With V trimmed by 3 bases and J by 6 bases, 7 bases remained unmatched. This chain's CDR3 is CASSWRGGLLNEQFF. The CDR3, as DNA: TGCGCCAGCAGCTGGCGGGGGGGCCTCCTCAATGAGCAGTTCTTC.

This chain joins TRBV5-1 and TRBJ1-2, with TRBD1 identical over 9 bases. CDR1 and CDR2 (germline): SGHRS, YFSETQ. The V and J ends lost 4 bases and 8 bases, in that order; junction bases with no gene match: 12. The CDR3 totals 15 residues. This CDR3 reads CASSAGTGSREGYTF. In DNA form, the CDR3 reads TGCGCCAGCAGCGCGGGGACAGGGAGCCGAGAAGGCTACACCTTC.

This chain joins TRBV5-1 and TRBJ1-1; weak D call: TRBD1 (6 bases). Between the trimmed V and J ends, which lost 9 bases and 5 bases, there was a span of 11 bases. The CDR3 covers 11 residues. Germline-derived CDR1 and CDR2 are SGHRS and YFSETQ. The CDR3 reads CATRQGTEAFF. In DNA form, the CDR3 reads TGCGCCACCCGGCAGGGGACTGAAGCTTTCTTT. Full variable domain (outside the CDR3, taken from reference TRBV5-1 and TRBJ1-1): KAGVTQTPRYLIKTRGQQVTLSCSPISGHRSVSWYQQTPGQGLQFLFEYFSETQRNKGNFPGRFSGRQFSNSRSEMNVSTLELGDSALYLCATRQGTEAFFGQGTRLTVV.

The CDR3 DNA sequence: TGTGCCAGCAGTGAAGCGACAGTGAACACTGAAGCTTTCTTT. Translated: CASSEATVNTEAFF. The rearrangement links TRBV2 to TRBJ1-1, with D possibly being TRBD1 (5 bases). This CDR3 has 14 residues. Germline values: CDR1 SNHLY, CDR2 FYNNEI. Trimming pared 0 bases from V and 0 bases from J, leaving 5 bases between.

This clone has only a few counts. The chain employs TRBV19 and TRBJ1-2; tentatively, D is TRBD1 (5 bases). The germline V gene encodes CDR1 LNHDA and CDR2 SQIVND (reference sequence). The CDR3 is 16 amino acids. V gave up 3 bases and J gave up 2 bases, with 16 bases separating them. In DNA form, the CDR3 reads TGTGCCAGTAGTATGTTATCAGGGCCTGGGAACTATGGCTACACCTTC. Protein product: CASSMLSGPGNYGYTF.

The rearrangement joins TRBV6-6 to TRBJ2-1, with a tentative D call TRBD1 (6 bases). The CDR3 totals 15 residues. The germline CDR1 and CDR2 sequences are MNHNY and SVGAGI (reference sequence). The V and J ends lost 8 bases and 6 bases respectively, with 20 bases between them. CDR3 in amino acids: CASRTSWGTINEQFF. In DNA, the CDR3 is TGTGCCAGCCGAACCTCTTGGGGGACAATCAATGAGCAGTTCTTC.

This clone was observed a single time. This sequence joins TRBV3-1 (or the pseudogene TRBV3-2) and TRBJ2-5; D unclear. The CDR3 sequence is 11 residues long. Trimming left V 8 bases short and J 4 bases short, with 8 bases between. Germline V gene lookup returns CDR1 LGHDT and CDR2 YNNKEL (reference sequence). CDR3 bases: TGTGCCAGCTCTTTATTAGAGACCCAGTACTTC. This translates into CASSLLETQYF.

In this sample, this clone turned up once. The chain uses TRBV9 and TRBJ2-6, with D possibly TRBD1 on 6 matching bases. The V gene's germline CDR1 is SGDLS and CDR2 YYNGEE. The CDR3 extends over 20 amino acids. V was trimmed by 1 base and J by 0 bases, leaving 20 bases between them. The CDR3 bases are TGTGCCAGCAGCGTACCCGGACAGCCAACACCTAACTCTGGGGCCAACGTCCTGACTTTC. It is translated as CASSVPGQPTPNSGANVLTF. The full variable domain, with the rest looked up from reference TRBV9 and TRBJ2-6, is DSGVTQTPKHLITATGQRVTLRCSPRSGDLSVYWYQQSLDQGLQFLIQYYNGEERAKGNILERFSAQQFPDLHSELNLSSLELGDSALYFCASSVPGQPTPNSGANVLTFGAGSRLTVL.

The chain uses TRBV6-5 and TRBJ1-6; D is unclear. The CDR3 sequence is 15 residues long. Trimming shortened V by 6 bases and J by 5 bases, and 14 bases separated the two germline ends. Germline V gene data show CDR1 as MNHEY and CDR2 as SVGAGI. The CDR3 spells CASRLDIMHNSPLHF. The CDR3 DNA sequence: TGTGCCAGCAGACTCGACATAATGCATAATTCACCCCTCCACTTT.

The chain couples TRBV4-1 to TRBJ2-1, with 9 nucleotides matching TRBD1. J lost 8 bases, V lost 1 base, and 9 bases had no gene match. The germline V gene has CDR1 MGHRA and CDR2 YSYEKL. This CDR3 contains 16 residues. The CDR3 bases are TGCGCCAGCAGCCAAGGGGGACAGGGCCCGGGTGATGAGCAGTTCTTC. Protein product: CASSQGGQGPGDEQFF.

The V and J genes are TRBV4-3 and TRBJ2-3, with TRBD2 as a possible D gene (6 bases). Germline lookup yields CDR1 LGHNA and CDR2 YSLEER. Trimming left V 2 bases short and J 6 bases short, with 21 bases between. CDR3 length equals 17 residues. The CDR3 is CASSQRTGLRGRDTQYF. The CDR3 DNA sequence: TGCGCCAGCAGCCAACGCACGGGGCTTAGAGGGAGGGATACGCAGTATTTT.

This chain uses TRBV5-5 with TRBJ2-5, with D possibly TRBD1 on 5 matching bases. Germline values: CDR1 SGHKS, CDR2 YYEKEE (reference sequence). The CDR3 length is 13 residues. Trimming took off 3 bases at V and 1 base at J, with 7 bases between the two ends. The CDR3 sequence is CASSWQGQETQYF. CDR3 bases: TGTGCCAGCAGCTGGCAGGGCCAAGAGACCCAGTACTTC.

The J gene is TRBJ1-1, the V gene TRBV2; 7 bases agree with TRBD1. Germline V gene sequence: CDR1 SNHLY, CDR2 FYNNEI. CDR3 length: 14 residues. The J segment lost 0 bases and the V segment lost 4 bases, leaving 2 bases of the junction unmatched. The CDR3 protein is CASSVGGMNTEAFF. DNA of the CDR3: TGTGCCAGCAGTGTAGGGGGCATGAACACTGAAGCTTTCTTT.

The chain links TRBV5-6 to TRBJ2-1; the match to TRBD1 covers 7 bases. The germline gives CDR1 SGHDT, CDR2 YYEEEE. V gave up 6 bases and J gave up 0 bases; unmatched junction bases: 12. This CDR3 spans 17 amino acids. The CDR3 DNA reads TGTGCCAGCATCCCTCCCGGGACAGCCCCCTCCTACAATGAGCAGTTCTTC. It specifies CASIPPGTAPSYNEQFF. The whole variable domain, remainder taken from reference TRBV5-6 and TRBJ2-1, is DAGVTQSPTHLIKTRGQQVTLRCSPKSGHDTVSWYQQALGQGPQFIFQYYEEEERQRGNFPDRFSGHQFPNYSSELNVNALLLGDSALYLCASIPPGTAPSYNEQFFGPGTRLTVL.

This clone was observed a few times. The gene calls are TRBV19 and TRBJ1-3; a weak D match, TRBD1 (5 bases). CDR1 is LNHDA and CDR2 is SQIVND in the germline V gene (reference sequence). Trimming took off 6 bases at V and 0 bases at J, with 21 bases between the two ends. CDR3 length equals 18 residues. This CDR3 reads CASRKEHPGLPSGNTIYF. The CDR3 nucleotides read TGTGCCAGTAGAAAGGAGCACCCGGGACTGCCCTCTGGAAACACCATATATTTT.

The rearrangement joins TRBV28 to TRBJ2-1, with 7 bases identical to TRBD1. The trim removed 1 base at V and 7 bases at J, leaving 4 bases unmatched. This CDR3 region has 14 residues. CDR1 is MDHEN, CDR2 SYDVKM, per germline. The CDR3 DNA reads TGTGCCAGCAGTTTATCCGGGACAGAGAATGAGCAGTTCTTC. Its protein is CASSLSGTENEQFF. Full variable domain (outside the CDR3, taken from reference TRBV28 and TRBJ2-1): DVKVTQSSRYLVKRTGEKVFLECVQDMDHENMFWYRQDPGLGLRLIYFSYDVKMKEKGDIPEGYSVSREKKERFSLILESASTNQTSMYLCASSLSGTENEQFFGPGTRLTVL.

This chain connects TRBV3-1 (or the pseudogene TRBV3-2) to TRBJ2-2; tentatively, D is TRBD1 (6 bases). Germline V gene lookup returns CDR1 LGHDT and CDR2 YNNKEL (reference sequence). Between the trimmed V and J ends, which lost 4 bases and 6 bases, there was a span of 12 bases. The CDR3 consists of 14 residues. The CDR3: CASSRRTDSGELFF. CDR3 bases: TGTGCCAGCAGCCGCCGGACAGACTCCGGGGAGCTGTTTTTT.

The chain has TRBV25-1 and TRBJ1-2, with TRBD1 identical over 7 bases. The CDR3 has 15 amino acids. From germline, CDR1 is MGHDK and CDR2 SYGVNS. Trimming at V came to 2 bases and at J to 5 bases, leaving 8 bases not matched to a gene. The CDR3 region is CASSENGQEGYGYTF. The CDR3 DNA reads TGTGCCAGCAGTGAAAACGGACAGGAGGGATATGGCTACACCTTC.

This rearrangement joins TRBV15 to TRBJ1-5; D unresolved. Germline lookup yields CDR1 LNHNV and CDR2 YYDKDF (reference sequence). V lost 4 bases, J lost 5 bases, and 9 bases lay in between. This CDR3 is built from 13 residues. The CDR3 region is CATSTPPDQPQHF. CDR3 sequence (DNA): TGTGCCACCAGCACCCCACCGGATCAGCCCCAGCATTTT.

Details on this clone: This may be a read error, as it is one base from a much larger clone. The chain combines TRBV6-5 with TRBJ1-1, with D unresolved. Germline V gene lookup returns CDR1 MNHEY and CDR2 SVGAGI. The CDR3 runs to 13 residues. The V and J ends lost 5 bases and 1 base respectively, with 8 bases between them. The CDR3 DNA is TGTGCCAGCAGTCTGGAGCCGAACACTGAAGCTTTCTTT. It specifies CASSLEPNTEAFF.

The chain joins TRBV4-3 to TRBJ2-7; D not certain. Germline loops: CDR1 LGHNA, CDR2 YSLEER. Trimming pared 1 base from V and 1 base from J, leaving 8 bases between. CDR3 length equals 14 residues. The chain's CDR3 is CASSQGTTSYEQYF. Written as DNA, the CDR3 is TGCGCCAGCAGCCAAGGTACCACTTCCTACGAGCAGTACTTC.

This clone was detected only once. This chain joins TRBV7-3 and TRBJ1-1; a weak D match, TRBD1 (5 bases). The CDR3 has 13 amino acids. Trimming left V 5 bases short and J 8 bases short, with 15 bases between. From germline, CDR1 is SGHTA and CDR2 FQGTGA. The CDR3 protein is CASSTTTDSEAFF. The CDR3 DNA is TGTGCCAGCAGCACGACAACCGACAGCGAAGCTTTCTTT.

This clone was detected only once. The chain links TRBV27 to TRBJ1-5; D unresolved. Trimming stripped 6 bases from V and 7 bases from J, with 19 bases between. CDR1 and CDR2 (germline): MNHEY, SMNVEV (reference sequence). This CDR3 has 15 residues. The CDR3 loop reads CASSYDTTGRQPQHF. The DNA of the CDR3 is TGTGCCAGCAGCTATGACACAACCGGGAGACAGCCCCAGCATTTT.

The rearrangement uses TRBV6-2 or TRBV6-3 and TRBJ2-2; D remains unclear. In germline, CDR1 is MNHEY, CDR2 SVGEGT. The CDR3 contains 13 residues. Trimming shortened V by 5 bases and J by 9 bases, and 13 bases separated the two germline ends. The CDR3 DNA reads as TGTGCCAGCAGTCCCATGGAAGCGCGGGAGCTGTTTTTT. It translates to CASSPMEARELFF.